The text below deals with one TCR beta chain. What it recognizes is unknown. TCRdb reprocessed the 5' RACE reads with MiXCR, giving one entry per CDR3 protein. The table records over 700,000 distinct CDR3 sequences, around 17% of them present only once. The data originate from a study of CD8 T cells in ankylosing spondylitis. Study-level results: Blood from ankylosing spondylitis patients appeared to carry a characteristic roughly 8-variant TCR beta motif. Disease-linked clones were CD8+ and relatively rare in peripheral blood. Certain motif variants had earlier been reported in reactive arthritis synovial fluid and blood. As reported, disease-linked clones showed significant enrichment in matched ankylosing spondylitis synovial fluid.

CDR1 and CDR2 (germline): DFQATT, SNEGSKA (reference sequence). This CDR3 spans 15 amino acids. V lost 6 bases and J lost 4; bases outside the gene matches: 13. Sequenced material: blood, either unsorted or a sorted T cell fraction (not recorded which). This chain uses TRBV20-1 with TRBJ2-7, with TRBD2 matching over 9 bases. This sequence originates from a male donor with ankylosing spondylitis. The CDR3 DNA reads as TGCAGTGCCTACGACTGGGCTAGCGGGACGTACGAGCAGTACTTC. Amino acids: CSAYDWASGTYEQYF.